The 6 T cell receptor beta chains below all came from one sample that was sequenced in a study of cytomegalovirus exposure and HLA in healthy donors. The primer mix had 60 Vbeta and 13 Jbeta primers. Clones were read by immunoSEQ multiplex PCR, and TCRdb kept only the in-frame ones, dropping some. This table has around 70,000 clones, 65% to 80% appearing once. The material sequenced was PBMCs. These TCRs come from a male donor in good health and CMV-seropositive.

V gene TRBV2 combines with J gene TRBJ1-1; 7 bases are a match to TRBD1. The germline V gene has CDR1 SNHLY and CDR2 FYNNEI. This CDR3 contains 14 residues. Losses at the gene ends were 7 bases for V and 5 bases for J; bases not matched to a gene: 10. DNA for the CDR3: TGTGCCAGCAAACTAGAAACAGGGGTAACTGAAGCTTTCTTT. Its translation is CASKLETGVTEAFF.

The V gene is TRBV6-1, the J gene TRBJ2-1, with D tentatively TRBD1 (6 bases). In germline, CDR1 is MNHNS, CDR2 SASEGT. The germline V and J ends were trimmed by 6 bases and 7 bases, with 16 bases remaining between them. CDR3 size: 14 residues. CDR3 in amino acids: CASRQQGPSNEQFF. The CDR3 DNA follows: TGTGCCAGCAGGCAACAGGGCCCCTCGAATGAGCAGTTCTTC.

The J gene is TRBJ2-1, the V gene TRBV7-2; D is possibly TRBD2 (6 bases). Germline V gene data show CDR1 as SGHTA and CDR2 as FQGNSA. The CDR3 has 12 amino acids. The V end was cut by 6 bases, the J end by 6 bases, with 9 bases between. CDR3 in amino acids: CASRRDSNEQFF. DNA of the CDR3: TGTGCCAGCAGGAGGGACTCCAATGAGCAGTTCTTC.

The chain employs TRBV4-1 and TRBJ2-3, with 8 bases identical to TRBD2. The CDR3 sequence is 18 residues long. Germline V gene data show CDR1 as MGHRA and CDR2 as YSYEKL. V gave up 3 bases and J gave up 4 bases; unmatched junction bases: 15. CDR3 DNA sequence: TGCGCCAGCAGCCACAGTGGGGGCAGTCCTAGCGGGCCAGATACGCAGTATTTT. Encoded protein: CASSHSGGSPSGPDTQYF.

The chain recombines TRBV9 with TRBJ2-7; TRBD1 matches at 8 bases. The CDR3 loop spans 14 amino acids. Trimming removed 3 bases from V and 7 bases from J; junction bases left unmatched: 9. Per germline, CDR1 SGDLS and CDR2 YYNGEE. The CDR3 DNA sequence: TGTGCCAGCAGCGAGAGTACCACAGGGGGAGAGCAGTACTTC. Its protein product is CASSESTTGGEQYF.

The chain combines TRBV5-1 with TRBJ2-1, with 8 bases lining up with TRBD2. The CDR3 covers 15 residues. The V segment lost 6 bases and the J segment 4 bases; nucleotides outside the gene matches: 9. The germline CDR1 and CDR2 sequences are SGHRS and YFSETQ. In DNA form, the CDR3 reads TGCGCCAGCACCCCCGGGGGGGGCAGGTACAATGAGCAGTTCTTC. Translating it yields CASTPGGGRYNEQFF.